Each of the 19 T cell receptor beta chains below was sequenced from the same sample in a study of control samples from healthy donors and cancer patients. Sequencing was performed with immunoSEQ multiplex PCR; in TCRdb, only in-frame clones are kept and a portion is missing. Here the sample spans roughly 170,000 clones, 88% being singletons. Sequences were obtained from blood. Receptors were obtained from a young woman in good health.

This clone was observed once. The chain employs TRBV4-1 and TRBJ2-1; perhaps TRBD1 as D (6 bases). Trimming took off 4 bases at V and 8 bases at J, with 18 bases between the two ends. CDR3 length: 15 residues. The germline gives CDR1 MGHRA, CDR2 YSYEKL. In nucleotides, the CDR3 is TGCGCCAGCAGCCCATCCGGACAGCCCTGGGATGAGCAGTTCTTC. Its translation: CASSPSGQPWDEQFF.

The V call is TRBV7-8, the J call TRBJ1-2, with 8 bases lining up with TRBD1. Germline V gene data show CDR1 as SGHVS and CDR2 as FQNEAQ. The V and J ends lost 2 bases and 3 bases, in that order; junction bases with no gene match: 2. The CDR3 loop spans 14 amino acids. This chain's CDR3 is CASSLKDRDYGYTF. In DNA form, the CDR3 reads TGTGCCAGCAGCTTAAAGGACAGGGACTATGGCTACACCTTC. Filled out from reference TRBV7-8 and TRBJ1-2, the complete variable domain reads GAGVSQSPRYKVAKRGQDVALRCDPISGHVSLFWYQQALGQGPEFLTYFQNEAQLDKSGLPSDRFFAERPEGSVSTLKIQRTQQEDSAVYLCASSLKDRDYGYTFGSGTRLTVV.

The rearrangement uses TRBV7-8 and TRBJ2-7; 9 bases are shared with TRBD1. The germline CDR1 and CDR2 sequences are SGHVS and FQNEAQ. Trimming at V came to 3 bases and at J to 6 bases, leaving 21 bases not matched to a gene. This CDR3 contains 19 residues. In DNA, the CDR3 is TGTGCCAGCAGCTTCTTAATCGGCTTTGCGGGACAGGGTTACGGCGAGCAGTACTTC. Amino acid sequence: CASSFLIGFAGQGYGEQYF.

This sequence joins TRBV6-4 and TRBJ2-3; TRBD2 matches at 9 bases. There are 18 residues in the CDR3. Germline V gene sequence: CDR1 MRHNA, CDR2 SNTAGT. V was pared by 7 bases and J by 4 bases, with 18 bases of the junction left unmatched. The DNA for the CDR3 is TGTGCCAGCAAATCGCCTTATATAGCGGGGGCGGTCGCAGATACGCAGTATTTT. Translating gives CASKSPYIAGAVADTQYF.

The rearrangement links TRBV7-8 to TRBJ2-1; D unresolved. Germline assignment: CDR1 SGHVS and CDR2 FQNEAQ. Between the trimmed V and J ends, which lost 1 base and 6 bases, there was a span of 19 bases. The length of the CDR3 is 17 residues. CDR3 sequence: CASSLVYKGPLSNEQFF. CDR3 sequence (DNA): TGTGCCAGCAGCTTAGTGTATAAGGGCCCTCTATCCAATGAGCAGTTCTTC.

The CDR3 spells CASNLDVSSGANVLTF. The DNA for the CDR3 is TGTGCCAGCAACTTGGACGTCAGCTCTGGGGCCAACGTCCTGACTTTC. This chain uses TRBV2 with TRBJ2-6; D is undetermined. The CDR3 is 16 residues long. Germline-derived CDR1 and CDR2 are SNHLY and FYNNEI. V shed 7 bases and J shed 0 bases, with 13 bases lying between them.

The chain uses TRBV9 and TRBJ1-4; no clear D. Between the trimmed V and J ends, which lost 0 bases and 5 bases, there was a span of 11 bases. Germline V CDR1 and CDR2: SGDLS, YYNGEE. There are 15 residues in the CDR3. The CDR3 DNA reads as TGTGCCAGCAGCGTAGTAGAGGGCCTGAATGAAAAACTGTTTTTT. It translates to CASSVVEGLNEKLFF.

The V gene is TRBV28, the J gene TRBJ1-1; TRBD1 is a possible D gene (6 bases). The CDR3 is 18 residues long. Trimming stripped 6 bases from V and 10 bases from J, with 33 bases between. Germline V gives CDR1 MDHEN, CDR2 SYDVKM. CDR3 sequence reads: CASSRGKGSEVGGFVAFF. CDR3 coding DNA: TGTGCCAGCAGCAGGGGAAAGGGGTCGGAAGTTGGGGGATTTGTAGCTTTCTTT.

V usage is TRBV28 and J usage is TRBJ2-1; D not certain. Trimming removed 3 bases at V and 8 bases at J, with 20 bases between. The CDR3 extends over 16 amino acids. CDR1 and CDR2 (germline): MDHEN, SYDVKM. CDR3 sequence (DNA): TGTGCCAGCAGTTTGTATAGCCGCCTTCGAGCGCATGAGCAGTTCTTC. This translates into CASSLYSRLRAHEQFF.

The V call is TRBV19, the J call TRBJ1-3; no reliable D call. Germline V gene lookup returns CDR1 LNHDA and CDR2 SQIVND (reference sequence). Trimming cost V 4 bases and J 9 bases, with 16 bases left between them. The CDR3 length is 14 residues. This chain's CDR3 is CASSRAKIGSTIYF. The CDR3 DNA is TGTGCCAGTAGTAGGGCAAAGATAGGGAGCACCATATATTTT.

This sequence joins TRBV5-1 and TRBJ1-1; D uncertain. The CDR3 is 11 residues long. Looked up from germline, CDR1 is SGHRS and CDR2 is YFSETQ. V lost 5 bases to trimming and J lost 0 bases, with 2 bases between them. This chain's CDR3 is CASSLNTEAFF. The CDR3 bases are TGCGCCAGCAGTCTGAACACTGAAGCTTTCTTT.

J is TRBJ2-3 and V is TRBV28; possible D gene TRBD2, 5 bases. Germline CDR1 and CDR2: MDHEN and SYDVKM. The CDR3 has 14 residues. Trimming took off 5 bases at V and 6 bases at J, with 15 bases between the two ends. The CDR3 region is CASSPLGRRDTQYF. CDR3 nucleotides: TGTGCCAGCAGTCCCCTAGGCAGGAGGGATACGCAGTATTTT.

The V and J genes are TRBV24-1 and TRBJ2-3; 7 nucleotides agree with TRBD1. The CDR3 extends over 15 amino acids. CDR1 and CDR2 (germline): KGHDR, SFDVKD. The ends lost 9 bases at V and 0 bases at J; junction bases unmatched: 8. CDR3 coding DNA: TGTGCCACCGGGGGCGACAGGGTAAGCACAGATACGCAGTATTTT. Protein: CATGGDRVSTDTQYF.

This clone was recorded once. V is TRBV18 and J is TRBJ2-7; 8 bases agree with TRBD1. Per germline, CDR1 KGHSH and CDR2 LQKENI. Trimming took 3 bases from V and 2 from J; bases not matched to a gene: 0. This CDR3 comprises 13 residues. The CDR3 here is CASSPTGAYEQYF. The CDR3 bases are TGTGCCAGCTCACCGACAGGGGCCTACGAGCAGTACTTC.

The chain combines TRBV7-2 with TRBJ2-7; 11 positions match TRBD2. J lost 4 bases, V lost 0 bases, and 2 bases had no gene match. The CDR3 extends over 15 amino acids. Germline V CDR1 and CDR2: SGHTA, FQGNSA. The CDR3 is CASSLALAGVYEQYF. CDR3 coding DNA: TGTGCCAGCAGCTTAGCACTAGCGGGAGTATACGAGCAGTACTTC.

This CDR3 is CASSQGGTEAFF. The CDR3 nucleotides are TGTGCCAGCAGCCAGGGGGGCACTGAAGCTTTCTTT. The V call is TRBV12-3 or TRBV12-4, the J call TRBJ1-1, with 7 bases matching TRBD1. The length of the CDR3 is 12 residues. The J segment lost 4 bases and the V segment lost 6 bases, leaving 2 bases of the junction unmatched.

V is TRBV14 and J is TRBJ1-1, with D unresolved. CDR3 length equals 11 residues. Trimming left V 1 base short and J 6 bases short, with 3 bases between. CDR1 is SGHDN, CDR2 FVKESK, per germline. The CDR3 reads CASSQGAEAFF. The DNA for the CDR3 is TGTGCCAGCAGCCAAGGGGCTGAAGCTTTCTTT.

V gene TRBV5-1 combines with J gene TRBJ1-1; D is ambiguous. The CDR3 sequence is 14 residues long. CDR1 and CDR2 from the germline V gene are SGHRS and YFSETQ. V was shortened by 5 bases and J by 1 base, with 12 bases between the two germline ends. The CDR3 spells CASSPQSTNTEAFF. For the CDR3, the DNA is TGCGCCAGCAGTCCCCAAAGCACGAACACTGAAGCTTTCTTT.

The J gene is TRBJ1-4, the V gene TRBV27; no definite D call. Germline values: CDR1 MNHEY, CDR2 SMNVEV (reference sequence). The CDR3 loop spans 14 amino acids. Trimming shortened V by 5 bases and J by 4 bases, and 11 bases separated the two germline ends. The CDR3 here is CASSPGRLNEKLFF. The CDR3 DNA reads as TGTGCCAGCAGTCCCGGGCGGCTTAATGAAAAACTGTTTTTT.